The sample holds a few counts of the clone carrying this T cell receptor (beta chain). Fresh 10 ml peripheral blood yielded PBMCs. These data come from a study of T cells in Graves' hyperthyroidism and ophthalmopathy. Study-wide background: The initial diagnosis was the point when peripheral blood was collected, ahead of any treatment.

Amplification of TCR beta CDR3 regions used RNA as the template. TCR CDR3 underwent first-round RT-PCR with the HTBI primer set. TCRdb processed the multiplex PCR reads anew with MiXCR; each CDR3 protein has one entry. The table lists about 400,000 distinct CDR3 sequences, 15% to 18% of them singletons. The J segment lost 0 bases and the V segment lost 4 bases, leaving 10 bases of the junction unmatched. The CDR3 length is 18 residues. Germline CDR1 is LNHDA and CDR2 is SQIVND (reference sequence). Sequences were obtained from blood. This chain links TRBV19 with TRBJ2-1; 9 bases fit TRBD2. This TCR derives from a woman aged 18-29 years with Graves' hyperthyroidism. The CDR3 sequence: CASSKTSGESSSYNEQFF. Written as DNA, the CDR3 is TGTGCCAGTAGTAAGACTAGCGGAGAGTCCAGCTCCTACAATGAGCAGTTCTTC.